Below are 22 T cell receptor beta chains sequenced from a single sample in a study of blood T cell repertoires in COVID-19. TCRdb's table, derived via immunoSEQ multiplex PCR, lists solely in-frame clones and lacks some. The data show 120,000 or so clones, with 72% seen just once and about 8.3% held by the top ten. The sample taken for sequencing was peripheral blood. These receptors were obtained from a woman in her sixties with acute or convalescent COVID-19.

The V and J genes are TRBV3-1 (or the pseudogene TRBV3-2) and TRBJ1-3, with TRBD1 matching 8 bases. The germline CDR1 and CDR2 sequences are LGHDT and YNNKEL (reference sequence). This CDR3 contains 16 residues. Trimming cost V 4 bases and J 0 bases; bases outside gene matches: 5. The CDR3 protein is CASSRETGGSGNTIYF. The CDR3, as DNA: TGTGCCAGCAGCCGAGAAACAGGGGGCTCTGGAAACACCATATATTTT.

CDR3 nucleotides: TGCGCCAGCAGCCCCCTGGGGGCCATCGGGGACACTGAAGCTTTCTTT. Amino acid sequence: CASSPLGAIGDTEAFF. J is TRBJ1-1 and V is TRBV4-1; D is perhaps TRBD1 (6 bases). The germline V gene encodes CDR1 MGHRA and CDR2 YSYEKL. V was shortened by 4 bases and J by 3 bases, with 18 bases between the two germline ends. The CDR3 has 16 residues.

The chain recombines TRBV20-1 with TRBJ1-6; 7 bases are a match to TRBD1. V lost 3 bases to trimming and J lost 16 bases; unmatched junction nucleotides: 6. CDR1 is DFQATT, CDR2 SNEGSKA, per germline (reference sequence). The CDR3 spans 11 residues. CDR3 in amino acids: CSASSGQDLHF. The CDR3, as DNA: TGCAGTGCTAGCTCCGGACAGGATCTCCACTTT.

This chain connects TRBV19 to TRBJ1-3; D is possibly TRBD1 (5 bases). The CDR3 has 17 residues. V was trimmed by 2 bases and J by 0 bases, leaving 14 bases between them. From germline, CDR1 is LNHDA and CDR2 SQIVND (reference sequence). CDR3 residues: CASSINAGLRSGNTIYF. CDR3 nucleotides: TGTGCCAGTAGTATAAACGCAGGGTTACGCTCTGGAAACACCATATATTTT. Filled out from reference TRBV19 and TRBJ1-3, the complete variable domain reads DGGITQSPKYLFRKEGQNVTLSCEQNLNHDAMYWYRQDPGQGLRLIYYSQIVNDFQKGDIAEGYSVSREKKESFPLTVTSAQKNPTAFYLCASSINAGLRSGNTIYFGEGSWLTVV.

In nucleotides, the CDR3 is TGTGCCAGCAGCTTAAGAAGGCGGGGGGCAGGACAGACCCAGTACTTC. Amino acid sequence: CASSLRRRGAGQTQYF. The chain couples TRBV5-6 to TRBJ2-5; 8 bases agree with TRBD2. The CDR3 is 16 residues long. V lost 2 bases to trimming and J lost 6 bases; unmatched junction nucleotides: 12. Germline V CDR1 and CDR2: SGHDT, YYEEEE.

The V and J genes are TRBV11-2 and TRBJ2-7; D remains ambiguous. Trimming shortened V by 0 bases and J by 6 bases, and 9 bases separated the two germline ends. The CDR3 contains 13 residues. The germline V gene encodes CDR1 SGHAT and CDR2 FQNNGV. The CDR3 DNA sequence: TGTGCCAGCAGCTTAGATCGTGTCCGCGAGCAGTACTTC. As protein: CASSLDRVREQYF.

A few counts support this clone. CDR3 DNA: TGTGCCAGCAGTGAATATGACAGGAATCAGCCCCAGCATTTT. It translates to CASSEYDRNQPQHF. This chain uses TRBV25-1 with TRBJ1-5, with D perhaps TRBD1 (6 bases). Germline V lookup: CDR1 MGHDK, CDR2 SYGVNS. V was clipped by 0 bases and J by 4 bases, with 7 bases between them. The length of the CDR3 is 14 residues. Complete variable domain (other parts from reference TRBV25-1 and TRBJ1-5): EADIYQTPRYLVIGTGKKITLECSQTMGHDKMYWYQQDPGMELHLIHYSYGVNSTEKGDLSSESTVSRIRTEHFPLTLESARPSHTSQYLCASSEYDRNQPQHFGDGTRLSIL.

The V gene is TRBV2, the J gene TRBJ2-2, with TRBD1 as a possible D gene (6 bases). Deletions cut 6 bases from V and 1 base from J, with 12 bases between. Germline V CDR1 and CDR2: SNHLY, FYNNEI. This CDR3 has 15 residues. CDR3 region: CASRTQGLNTGELFF. CDR3 in DNA: TGTGCCAGCAGGACCCAGGGGTTGAACACCGGGGAGCTGTTTTTT.

This rearrangement joins TRBV30 to TRBJ1-4; D not resolved. The CDR3 consists of 14 residues. Trimming left V 0 bases short and J 10 bases short, with 15 bases between. CDR1 is GTSNPN and CDR2 is SVGIG in the germline V gene (reference sequence). CDR3 loop: CAWSVQAGGVKLFF. The CDR3 nucleotides are TGTGCCTGGAGTGTACAAGCGGGCGGCGTAAAACTGTTTTTT. The variable domain in full, with the rest retrieved from reference TRBV30 and TRBJ1-4, is SQTIHQWPATLVQPVGSPLSLECTVEGTSNPNLYWYRQAAGRGLQLLFYSVGIGQISSEVPQNLSASRPQDRQFILSSKKLLLSDSGFYLCAWSVQAGGVKLFFGSGTQLSVL.

V is TRBV6-5 and J is TRBJ1-4; D ambiguous. This CDR3 is built from 13 residues. The germline V gene encodes CDR1 MNHEY and CDR2 SVGAGI. Trimming shortened V by 6 bases and J by 10 bases, and 15 bases separated the two germline ends. This chain's CDR3 is CASRNTNAGKLFF. Here the CDR3 DNA reads TGTGCCAGCAGGAACACGAATGCGGGAAAACTGTTTTTT.

The V call is TRBV28, the J call TRBJ1-5, with 7 bases aligning to TRBD1. This CDR3 contains 14 residues. The V gene end was trimmed by 6 bases and the J gene end by 3 bases; junction bases not matched to a gene: 5. Germline V gene data show CDR1 as MDHEN and CDR2 as SYDVKM. The CDR3 DNA follows: TGTGCCAGCAGGGAGACAGGGAACAATCAGCCCCAGCATTTT. Translated, it gives CASRETGNNQPQHF.

The chain recombines TRBV10-3 with TRBJ1-4; weak D call: TRBD1 (5 bases). CDR1 is ENHRY and CDR2 is SYGVKD in the germline V gene. CDR3 length: 17 amino acids. V was pared by 6 bases and J by 0 bases, with 17 bases between. The CDR3 is CAISPGVNSATNEKLFF. The CDR3 DNA is TGTGCCATCAGCCCGGGGGTGAACAGCGCAACTAATGAAAAACTGTTTTTT.

The genes are TRBV16 and TRBJ1-6; D not resolved. CDR1 KGHSY and CDR2 FQNENV come from the germline V gene. Trimming left V 1 base short and J 8 bases short, with 6 bases between. The CDR3 sequence is 13 residues long. The CDR3 DNA is TGTGCCAGCAGCCAATTCTCCTATTCACCCCTCCACTTT. Its protein product is CASSQFSYSPLHF.

Concerning this clone itself: The same CDR3 is also encoded by other DNA sequences in this sample. This rearrangement joins TRBV6-2 or TRBV6-3 to TRBJ2-5; D gene unclear. The CDR3 covers 11 residues. V lost 4 bases and J lost 4, with 4 bases in between. The germline gives CDR1 MNHEY, CDR2 SVGEGT. CDR3 amino acids: CASSSRETQYF. CDR3 nucleotides: TGTGCCAGCAGTTCCAGAGAGACCCAGTACTTC.

This chain joins TRBV25-1 and TRBJ1-2; 9 positions agree with TRBD1. The germline gives CDR1 MGHDK, CDR2 SYGVNS. The CDR3 is 14 residues long. The ends lost 1 base at V and 6 bases at J; junction bases unmatched: 3. The CDR3 bases are TGTGCCAGCAGTGAATCGGGACAGGGCCATGGCTACACCTTC. It specifies CASSESGQGHGYTF.

The rearrangement joins TRBV28 to TRBJ2-7, with unresolved D. The ends were cut back, 4 bases at V and 0 bases at J, with 16 bases in the middle. Germline V gene data show CDR1 as MDHEN and CDR2 as SYDVKM. The CDR3 has 16 amino acids. CDR3 nucleotides: TGTGCCAGCAGTTCGTCGACACGATGGGCCTCCTACGAGCAGTACTTC. Encoded protein: CASSSSTRWASYEQYF.

The V gene is TRBV12-3 or TRBV12-4, the J gene TRBJ1-5, with D uncertain. The CDR3 runs to 12 residues. V lost 8 bases and J lost 1, with 6 bases in between. CDR3 nucleotides: TGTGCCAGCGATAGAAGCAATCAGCCCCAGCATTTT. It is translated as CASDRSNQPQHF.

This chain joins TRBV15 and TRBJ1-5; 7 bases line up with TRBD1. Germline V gene lookup returns CDR1 LNHNV and CDR2 YYDKDF (reference sequence). J gave up 4 bases and V 1 base, and 7 bases lay outside the gene matches. There are 16 residues in the CDR3. The CDR3 bases are TGTGCCACCAGCAGAGCCCCCGGGACAGCAAATCAGCCCCAGCATTTT. Amino acid sequence: CATSRAPGTANQPQHF.

This clone was observed once. The rearrangement joins TRBV12-3 or TRBV12-4 to TRBJ2-7; D is undetermined. This CDR3 has 12 residues. V lost 3 bases and J 4 bases, leaving 7 bases between the germline ends. The CDR3 DNA is TGTGCCAGCAGTTTGATAGAGTACGAGCAGTACTTC. This encodes CASSLIEYEQYF.

The gene calls are TRBV28 and TRBJ1-5; maybe TRBD1 (5 bases). Per germline, CDR1 MDHEN and CDR2 SYDVKM. The germline V and J ends were trimmed by 8 bases and 7 bases, with 24 bases remaining between them. CDR3 length equals 16 residues. The CDR3, as DNA: TGTGCCAGCTCCACCACCGGGACGGGGCGGGGACAGCCCCAGCATTTT. Translated, it gives CASSTTGTGRGQPQHF.

CDR3 amino acids: CAWSIRRGKAPQHGNTIYF. The DNA of the CDR3 is TGTGCCTGGAGTATACGCAGGGGCAAGGCTCCTCAACATGGAAACACCATATATTTT. This chain connects TRBV30 to TRBJ1-3, with D tentatively TRBD1 (6 bases). The CDR3 extends over 19 amino acids. Trimming left V 2 bases short and J 3 bases short, with 26 bases between. Germline CDR1 and CDR2: GTSNPN and SVGIG (reference sequence).

The chain carries TRBV3-1 (or the pseudogene TRBV3-2) and TRBJ1-4, with TRBD1 matching 9 bases. The germline gives CDR1 LGHDT, CDR2 YNNKEL (reference sequence). Unmatched junction bases numbered 3, after V lost 4 bases and J lost 6 bases. CDR3 length equals 14 residues. In nucleotides, the CDR3 is TGTGCCAGCAGCCCCAGACAGGGGGATGAAAAACTGTTTTTT. Residues: CASSPRQGDEKLFF.